This TCR beta chain was captured by sequencing in a study of blood T cells in healthy people across ages. For the second PCR, which ran for roughly 6 to 12 cycles, a sample-barcoded 5' primer and a J-beta primer mix were used. Using its own MiXCR run on the 5' RACE reads, TCRdb lists one record per CDR3 protein. There are over a million distinct CDR3 sequences in the sample; around two fifths occur only once, and roughly 7.9% lies in the top ten. CDR3 length equals 16 residues. The germline V gene has CDR1 SGHRS and CDR2 YFSETQ. After removal of 0 bases from V and 6 bases from J, the junction contained 8 bases not matched to a gene. Per-sample PBMC isolation yielded at least 7 million cells. Details on this clonotype: Its matching antigen is unknown.

Study outcomes and limitations: PBMCs went unsorted, and a conclusive naive versus antigen-experienced comparison was therefore prevented. More naive CD4+ cells and higher diversity marked long-lived donors relative to aged donors.

This chain links TRBV5-1 with TRBJ2-1; 8 nucleotides line up with TRBD2. The receptor's source is a woman aged 18-30 years in good health. The material sequenced was blood. CDR3 protein: CASSLDGGRLRNEQFF. CDR3 in DNA: TGCGCCAGCAGCTTGGATGGCGGGAGGTTACGCAATGAGCAGTTCTTC.